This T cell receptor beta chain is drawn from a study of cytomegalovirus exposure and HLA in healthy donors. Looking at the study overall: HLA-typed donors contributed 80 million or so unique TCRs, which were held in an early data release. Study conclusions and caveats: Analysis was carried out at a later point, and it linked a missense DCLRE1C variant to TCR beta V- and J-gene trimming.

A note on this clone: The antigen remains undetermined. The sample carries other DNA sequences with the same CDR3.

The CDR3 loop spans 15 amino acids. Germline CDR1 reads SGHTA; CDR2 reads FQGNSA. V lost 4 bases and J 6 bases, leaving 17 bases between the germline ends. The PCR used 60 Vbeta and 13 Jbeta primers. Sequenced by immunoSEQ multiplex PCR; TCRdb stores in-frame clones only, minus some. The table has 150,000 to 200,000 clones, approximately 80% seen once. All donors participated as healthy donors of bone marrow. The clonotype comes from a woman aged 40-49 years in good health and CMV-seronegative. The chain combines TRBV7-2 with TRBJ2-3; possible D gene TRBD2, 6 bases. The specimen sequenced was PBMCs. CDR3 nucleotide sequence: TGTGCCAGCAGCTCCGCCGAACTAGCCATGGATACGCAGTATTTT. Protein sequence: CASSSAELAMDTQYF.